This TCR beta chain was recovered during a study of shared clonotypes between healthy human individuals. On the study more broadly: The study drew on two women and a few men aged 18 to 49 as donors.

TCRdb keeps only in-frame clones here, not all; method: immunoSEQ multiplex PCR. This table has about 2,500,000 clones, roughly nine tenths appearing once. Trimming left V 1 base short and J 10 bases short, with 14 bases between. The CDR3 is made up of 15 amino acids. Looked up from germline, CDR1 is MDHEN and CDR2 is SYDVKM. There were only Caucasian adults among the donors, and all lived in Nashville, Tennessee. Specimen: naive CD4+ T cells sorted from blood. Stated subset: CD45RA+ positively selected. This chain connects TRBV28 to TRBJ1-6, with D hard to call. The TCR sequence derives from a man aged 18 to 35 in good health. For the CDR3, the DNA is TGTGCCAGCAGTTTATCCTACAGCTGGGGATCACCCCTCCACTTT. This encodes CASSLSYSWGSPLHF. The whole variable domain, remainder taken from reference TRBV28 and TRBJ1-6, is DVKVTQSSRYLVKRTGEKVFLECVQDMDHENMFWYRQDPGLGLRLIYFSYDVKMKEKGDIPEGYSVSREKKERFSLILESASTNQTSMYLCASSLSYSWGSPLHFGNGTRLTVT.